The sequence of this T cell receptor beta chain was determined in a study of blood T cells in healthy people across ages. General study findings and limits: Observed TCR beta diversity showed a strong correlation with the percentage of naive T cells as measured by flow cytometry.

The V gene lost 5 bases and the J gene lost 14 bases, with 13 bases spanning the gap. The germline gives CDR1 SEHNR, CDR2 FQNEAQ (reference sequence). This CDR3 region has 11 residues. Combining a sample-barcoded 5' primer with a J-beta primer mix, a second PCR ran for 7 to 11 cycles. TCRdb independently ran MiXCR on the 5' RACE reads; one entry per CDR3 protein. The data show roughly 1,800,000 distinct CDR3 sequences, 40% to 55% seen once. The donors, aged roughly 6 to 90, were healthy Caucasians from Russia. Each sample gave at least 7 million isolated PBMCs. A remark on this clonotype: The antigen is unknown.

The source of this sequence is a woman between 40 and 50 years old in good health. This rearrangement joins TRBV7-9 to TRBJ2-4; possibly TRBD2 for D (6 bases). Sequencing input: blood. CDR3 protein: CASSPGGPEYF. In DNA form, the CDR3 reads TGTGCCAGCAGCCCCGGGGGTCCGGAGTACTTC.